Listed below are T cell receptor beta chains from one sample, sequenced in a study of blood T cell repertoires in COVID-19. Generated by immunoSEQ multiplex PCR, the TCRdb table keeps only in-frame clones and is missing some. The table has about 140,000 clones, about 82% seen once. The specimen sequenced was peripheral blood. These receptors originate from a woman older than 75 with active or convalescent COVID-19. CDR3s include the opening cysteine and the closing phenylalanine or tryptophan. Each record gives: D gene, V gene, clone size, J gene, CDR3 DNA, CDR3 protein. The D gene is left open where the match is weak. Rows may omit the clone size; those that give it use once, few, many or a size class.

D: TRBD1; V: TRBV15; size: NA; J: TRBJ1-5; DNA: TGTGCCACCAGCAGGGGGGACAGGGGTTGGTATCAGCCCCAGCATTTT; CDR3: CATSRGDRGWYQPQHF
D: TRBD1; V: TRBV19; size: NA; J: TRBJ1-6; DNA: TGTGCCACAGGGGACAGCCATAATTCACCCCTCCACTTT; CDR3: CATGDSHNSPLHF
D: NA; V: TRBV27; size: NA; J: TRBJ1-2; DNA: TGTGCCAGCACCCCTTCCTGGGGCAGGGCCTATGGCTACACCTTC; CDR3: CASTPSWGRAYGYTF
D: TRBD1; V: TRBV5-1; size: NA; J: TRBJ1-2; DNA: TGCGCCAGCAGCTTCGGGACAGGGAGTGGCTACACCTTC; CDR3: CASSFGTGSGYTF
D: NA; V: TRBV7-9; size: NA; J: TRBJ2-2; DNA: TGTGCCAGCACCCGGGCGTCGGGAACCGGGGAGCTGTTTTTT; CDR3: CASTRASGTGELFF
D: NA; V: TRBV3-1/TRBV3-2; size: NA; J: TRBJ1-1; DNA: TGTGCCAGCAGCCTTTCCGGGAGGGTCACTGAAGCTTTCTTT; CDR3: CASSLSGRVTEAFF
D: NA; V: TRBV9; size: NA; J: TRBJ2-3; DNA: TGTGCCAGCAGCGTAGTAGATTTATTGGATACGCAGTATTTT; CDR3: CASSVVDLLDTQYF
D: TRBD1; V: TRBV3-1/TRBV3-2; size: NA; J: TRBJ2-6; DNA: TGTGCCAGCAGCTCGACAGGGTCTGGGGCCAACGTCCTGACTTTC; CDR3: CASSSTGSGANVLTF
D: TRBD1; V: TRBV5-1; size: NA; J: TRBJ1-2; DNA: TGCGCCAGCAGCTTGGCCGGGGGACAGAACTATGGCTACACCTTC; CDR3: CASSLAGGQNYGYTF
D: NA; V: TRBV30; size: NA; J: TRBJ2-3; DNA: TGTGCCTGGAGTGTACTCTATCCCTCAGATACGCAGTATTTT; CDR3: CAWSVLYPSDTQYF
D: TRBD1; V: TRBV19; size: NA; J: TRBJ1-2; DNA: TGTGCCAGTAGTCGACGAGGACAGGGGGCGGGGGGTGGCTACACCTTC; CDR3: CASSRRGQGAGGGYTF
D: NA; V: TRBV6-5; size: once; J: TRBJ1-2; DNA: TGTGCCAGCAGGGCGGACGGGGTCCTTGGCTACACCTTC; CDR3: CASRADGVLGYTF
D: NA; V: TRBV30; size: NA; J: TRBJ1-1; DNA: TGTGCCTGGAGTGTACTAGAGTTGAACACTGAAGCTTTCTTT; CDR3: CAWSVLELNTEAFF
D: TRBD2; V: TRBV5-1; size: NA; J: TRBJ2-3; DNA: TGCGCCAGCAGCTTGGGTGTAGCGGGGGCCACAGATACGCAGTATTTT; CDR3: CASSLGVAGATDTQYF
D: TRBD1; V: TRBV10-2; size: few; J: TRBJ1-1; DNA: TGCGCCAGCAGTCTAGACAGGGCTGAAGCTTTCTTT; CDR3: CASSLDRAEAFF
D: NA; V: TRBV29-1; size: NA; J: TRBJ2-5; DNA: TGCAGCGTCTCACAGGGACAAGAGACCCAGTACTTC; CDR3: CSVSQGQETQYF
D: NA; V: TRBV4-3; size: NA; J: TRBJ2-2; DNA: TGCGCCAGCAGCCAAACAGCCATTAACACCGGGGAGCTGTTTTTT; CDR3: CASSQTAINTGELFF
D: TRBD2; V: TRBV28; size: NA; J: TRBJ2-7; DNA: TGTGCCAGCAGTTTCCTAAGGAGCGGGGTGGGATACGAGCAGTACTTC; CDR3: CASSFLRSGVGYEQYF
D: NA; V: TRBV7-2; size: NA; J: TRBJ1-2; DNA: TGTGCCAGCAGCCCTCAGGCGCAGGCGCGTAACTATGGCTACACCTTC; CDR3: CASSPQAQARNYGYTF
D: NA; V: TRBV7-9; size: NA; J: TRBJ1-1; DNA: TGTGCCAGCAGCCAAGGGGGGGAGAACACTGAAGCTTTCTTT; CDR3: CASSQGGENTEAFF
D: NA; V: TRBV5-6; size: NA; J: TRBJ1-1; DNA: TGTGCCAGCAGCTTGCGCTTTTGGACAGAAAACACTGAAGCTTTCTTT; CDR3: CASSLRFWTENTEAFF
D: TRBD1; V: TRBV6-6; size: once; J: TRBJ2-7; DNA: TGTGCCAGCAGTTACTCGACAGGGGGCGAATACGAGCAGTACTTC; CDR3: CASSYSTGGEYEQYF
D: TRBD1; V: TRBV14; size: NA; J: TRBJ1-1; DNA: TGTGCCAGCAGCCTCCCTGGGGGACAGGGGTTGTACGAAGCTTTCTTT; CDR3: CASSLPGGQGLYEAFF